These 29 T cell receptor beta chains originate from one sample sequenced in a study of regulatory T cells in long-lasting Graves disease (dated by TCRdb to about 2021). Taken with the paper, the label for time point translates to: newly diagnosed GD, antithyroid drugs for less than 3 months. For both TCR sequencing and RNA sequencing, RNA was extracted from PBMCs using TRIzol. The library was prepared using multiplex PCR. Data came from an Illumina HiSeq 4000. iRepertoire HTBI primers and Arm-PCR amplification of CDR3 regions were used to construct TCR beta libraries. Clones were called with MiXCR by TCRdb after fastp trimmed the public reads at Q25, and only in-frame beta chains were retained. A single entry per CDR3 protein holds the most common genes and DNA from its merged rows. The sample includes about 350,000 distinct CDR3 sequences, with under 20% observed a single time. 20% of the sample comes from the top ten.

The same data also contributed to another study, on T cells in Graves' hyperthyroidism and ophthalmopathy.

Material: peripheral blood mononuclear cells (PBMCs), obtained at new diagnosis, from a patient treated with antithyroid drugs. The receptors stem from a woman between 18 and 29 years old with Graves disease. Donor details come from another sample of the same person, matched by shared clones.

Ten or more counts support this clonotype. The V gene is TRBV28, the J gene TRBJ1-1; D not resolved. CDR3 length: 15 residues. Germline V gives CDR1 MDHEN, CDR2 SYDVKM. With 2 bases removed from V and 4 bases from J, the gap between germline ends came to 14 bases. CDR3 DNA: TGTGCCAGCAGTTTACGGGAGGGTATCGGCACTGAAGCTTTCTTT. Translated: CASSLREGIGTEAFF.

V and J are TRBV14 and TRBJ1-5; D unclear. The CDR3 spans 13 residues. Germline CDR1 and CDR2: SGHDN and FVKESK. The V gene lost 1 base and the J gene lost 7 bases, with 8 bases spanning the gap. The CDR3 region is CASSQGVEQPQHF. In nucleotides, the CDR3 is TGTGCCAGCAGCCAAGGGGTGGAGCAGCCCCAGCATTTT.

V is TRBV10-2 and J is TRBJ2-7; a weak D match, TRBD1 (7 bases). The germline V gene has CDR1 WSHSY and CDR2 SAAADI. V was clipped by 6 bases and J by 1 base, with 16 bases between them. The CDR3 runs to 15 residues. The CDR3 reads CASRRRDSDSYEQYF. In nucleotides, the CDR3 is TGCGCCAGCAGGAGGAGGGACAGTGATTCCTACGAGCAGTACTTC.

In its sample, this clonotype was seen many times. The V gene is TRBV30, the J gene TRBJ1-2; D uncertain. Germline assignment: CDR1 GTSNPN and CDR2 SVGIG (reference sequence). V shed 2 bases and J shed 4 bases, with 14 bases lying between them. The CDR3 sequence is 14 residues long. CDR3 loop: CAWSYLRGGYGYTF. The DNA of the CDR3 is TGTGCCTGGAGTTATCTACGGGGAGGCTATGGCTACACCTTC.

The sample holds a few counts of this clonotype. The chain employs TRBV20-1 and TRBJ1-4; D is possibly TRBD1 (5 bases). The germline V gene has CDR1 DFQATT and CDR2 SNEGSKA (reference sequence). The CDR3 has 16 residues. Deletions cut 3 bases from V and 4 bases from J, with 18 bases between. In nucleotides, the CDR3 is TGCAGTGCTAGCGGGCAGGGAGCCGGGGGTAATGAAAAACTGTTTTTT. Its protein is CSASGQGAGGNEKLFF.

This clonotype was seen at least ten times. V usage is TRBV14 and J usage is TRBJ2-7, with 8 bases identical to TRBD2. With 1 base clipped from V and 2 bases from J, the junction kept 7 bases outside the gene matches. Germline V gene data show CDR1 as SGHDN and CDR2 as FVKESK. The CDR3 extends over 16 amino acids. The CDR3: CASSQGPLAATYEQYF. CDR3 bases: TGTGCCAGCAGCCAAGGCCCACTAGCGGCCACCTACGAGCAGTACTTC.

Turning to this clonotype: A read error may be the cause here, since a much bigger clone is one base away. This sequence joins TRBV7-6 and TRBJ2-7, with D maybe TRBD1 (6 bases). Germline V gene sequence: CDR1 SGHVS, CDR2 FNYEAQ. The CDR3 contains 13 residues. For the CDR3, the DNA is TGTGCCGGCAGCTCAAGGACAGACTACGAGCAGTACTTC. Amino acid sequence: CAGSSRTDYEQYF.

This clonotype was seen many times. The gene calls are TRBV7-2 and TRBJ2-1, with TRBD2 as a possible D gene (6 bases). Trimming took off 2 bases at V and 5 bases at J, with 25 bases between the two ends. The CDR3 has 19 residues. Germline V gene data show CDR1 as SGHTA and CDR2 as FQGNSA. The CDR3 spells CASSLFVDDRRDPNNEQFF. The CDR3, as DNA: TGTGCCAGCAGCTTATTTGTTGACGATCGGAGGGACCCAAACAATGAGCAGTTCTTC.

There are many counts of this clonotype. The chain has TRBV5-1 and TRBJ2-2, with 8 nucleotides matching TRBD1. Per the germline V gene, CDR1 is SGHRS and CDR2 is YFSETQ. Unmatched junction bases numbered 10, after V lost 4 bases and J lost 2 bases. This CDR3 contains 17 residues. The CDR3 region is CASSTGDRGYNTGELFF. For the CDR3, the DNA is TGCGCCAGCAGCACTGGAGACAGGGGCTACAACACCGGGGAGCTGTTTTTT. Filled out from reference TRBV5-1 and TRBJ2-2, the complete variable domain reads KAGVTQTPRYLIKTRGQQVTLSCSPISGHRSVSWYQQTPGQGLQFLFEYFSETQRNKGNFPGRFSGRQFSNSRSEMNVSTLELGDSALYLCASSTGDRGYNTGELFFGEGSRLTVL.

This clonotype was counted ten times or more. The chain combines TRBV19 with TRBJ1-1; D perhaps matches TRBD1 (5 bases). This CDR3 spans 15 amino acids. CDR1 is LNHDA and CDR2 is SQIVND in the germline V gene (reference sequence). Trimming shortened V by 5 bases and J by 4 bases, and 17 bases separated the two germline ends. The CDR3 protein is CASSPRGGGSTEAFF. CDR3 nucleotides: TGTGCCAGTAGTCCCCGCGGGGGGGGAAGCACTGAAGCTTTCTTT.

This clonotype was seen ten or more times. The V and J genes are TRBV14 and TRBJ2-1; no definite D call. V was pared by 0 bases and J by 9 bases, with 3 bases between. CDR1 is SGHDN, CDR2 FVKESK, per germline. The CDR3 contains 11 residues. The CDR3 sequence: CASSQEIEQFF. Written as DNA, the CDR3 is TGTGCCAGCAGCCAAGAAATTGAGCAGTTCTTC.

In this sample, this clonotype turned up many times. In DNA, the CDR3 is TGTGCCAGCAGCGTAGGGGGGGCGGGCACAGATACGCAGTATTTT. Amino acids: CASSVGGAGTDTQYF. The V call is TRBV9, the J call TRBJ2-3, with D perhaps assigned TRBD1 or TRBD2 (6 bases each). CDR3 length: 15 amino acids. Trimming took off 0 bases at V and 1 base at J, with 9 bases between the two ends. CDR1 and CDR2 (germline): SGDLS, YYNGEE.

V gene TRBV20-1 combines with J gene TRBJ1-3, with 7 positions matching TRBD1. Trimming cost V 6 bases and J 2 bases; bases outside gene matches: 10. CDR3 length equals 15 residues. Germline CDR1 is DFQATT and CDR2 is SNEGSKA (reference sequence). Written as DNA, the CDR3 is TGCAGTGCCCGGCCCCTCACAGGGGCTGGAAACACCATATATTTT. Its protein is CSARPLTGAGNTIYF.

Of note for this clonotype: It differs at one base from a far larger clone, so likely a read error. The CDR3 sequence is CASSPRGLAPAERNEQFF. CDR3 DNA sequence: TGTGCCAGCAGCCCCCGGGGACTAGCGCCTGCTGAGCGGAATGAGCAGTTCTTC. The V call is TRBV7-2, the J call TRBJ2-5; 10 nucleotides agree with TRBD2. The DNA end favors TRBJ2-1, so the J call may be wrong. CDR1 is SGHTA and CDR2 is FQGNSA in the germline V gene. The CDR3 loop spans 18 amino acids.

This clonotype was picked up many times. This CDR3 reads CATSRDSRATNYGYTF. CDR3 coding DNA: TGTGCCACCAGCAGAGATTCCCGGGCGACTAACTATGGCTACACCTTC. The rearrangement joins TRBV15 to TRBJ1-2; D is unresolved. CDR3 length: 16 amino acids. V lost 0 bases, J lost 0 bases, and 11 bases lay in between. Per germline, CDR1 LNHNV and CDR2 YYDKDF (reference sequence).

The CDR3 nucleotides read TGTGCCAGCAGCTCCGACAGCGCCGAGCAGTTCTTC. Its translation: CASSSDSAEQFF. The chain links TRBV7-9 to TRBJ2-1; D is possibly TRBD1 (5 bases). The germline V gene encodes CDR1 SEHNR and CDR2 FQNEAQ (reference sequence). Trimming removed 4 bases at V and 10 bases at J, with 11 bases between. The CDR3 runs 12 residues.

This clonotype was found many times. The chain joins TRBV5-1 to TRBJ2-2; D unresolved. There are 14 residues in the CDR3. In germline, CDR1 is SGHRS, CDR2 YFSETQ. V lost 4 bases and J lost 6, with 13 bases in between. CDR3 loop: CASSPQSEAGELFF. In nucleotides, the CDR3 is TGCGCCAGCAGCCCCCAAAGTGAGGCCGGGGAGCTGTTTTTT. The variable domain in full, completed from reference TRBV5-1 and TRBJ2-2, reads KAGVTQTPRYLIKTRGQQVTLSCSPISGHRSVSWYQQTPGQGLQFLFEYFSETQRNKGNFPGRFSGRQFSNSRSEMNVSTLELGDSALYLCASSPQSEAGELFFGEGSRLTVL.

This chain uses TRBV20-1 with TRBJ2-5; TRBD2 matches at 15 bases. The V gene's germline CDR1 is DFQATT and CDR2 SNEGSKA (reference sequence). V dropped 3 bases and J dropped 4; count of bases not matched to a gene: 3. CDR3 size: 15 residues. The CDR3, as DNA: TGCAGTGCTAGCGGACTAGCGGGGGGGCGAGAGACCCAGTACTTC. This gives the protein CSASGLAGGRETQYF.

This clonotype was counted ten times or more. The gene calls are TRBV6-1 and TRBJ2-1, with 10 bases that match TRBD2. The V segment lost 5 bases and the J segment 3 bases; nucleotides outside the gene matches: 7. This CDR3 has 16 amino acids. Germline lookup yields CDR1 MNHNS and CDR2 SASEGT. In DNA form, the CDR3 reads TGTGCCAGCAGTAACACCGGGACTAGCGACTACAATGAGCAGTTCTTC. Translation gives CASSNTGTSDYNEQFF.

This clonotype was seen at least ten times. The chain combines TRBV18 with TRBJ2-5, with D hard to call. CDR1 KGHSH and CDR2 LQKENI come from the germline V gene. Trimming stripped 8 bases from V and 4 bases from J, with 5 bases between. The length of the CDR3 is 10 residues. CDR3: CASARETQYF. DNA for the CDR3: TGTGCCAGCGCCCGAGAGACCCAGTACTTC.

This clonotype was recorded a few times. The chain is built from TRBV5-1 and TRBJ2-2; D tentatively reads TRBD1 or TRBD2 (5 bases each). Germline lookup yields CDR1 SGHRS and CDR2 YFSETQ. Trimming took 3 bases from V and 0 from J, leaving 9 bases between them. CDR3 size: 15 residues. The CDR3 spells CASSWDGANTGELFF. In DNA form, the CDR3 reads TGCGCCAGCAGCTGGGACGGTGCGAACACCGGGGAGCTGTTTTTT.

This clonotype was detected ten times or more. V and J are TRBV6-2 or TRBV6-3 and TRBJ2-1; 14 nucleotides agree with TRBD2. Trimming cost V 1 base and J 5 bases; bases outside gene matches: 1. This CDR3 spans 16 amino acids. CDR1 and CDR2 (germline): MNHEY, SVGEGT. In nucleotides, the CDR3 is TGTGCCAGCAGTTACTTGGGACTAGCGGGAGACAATGAGCAGTTCTTC. Amino acids: CASSYLGLAGDNEQFF.

This clonotype was observed many times. This rearrangement joins TRBV5-5 to TRBJ2-5; tentatively, D is TRBD1 or TRBD2 (5 bases each). This CDR3 spans 16 amino acids. Trimming removed 3 bases at V and 1 base at J, with 16 bases between. Germline V gene sequence: CDR1 SGHKS, CDR2 YYEKEE (reference sequence). CDR3 in amino acids: CASSSGTTTGQETQYF. DNA for the CDR3: TGTGCCAGCAGCTCTGGGACCACAACGGGCCAAGAGACCCAGTACTTC.

This clonotype was observed a handful of times. The rearrangement links TRBV28 to TRBJ2-1, with 10 bases matching TRBD2. In germline, CDR1 is MDHEN, CDR2 SYDVKM. V lost 4 bases, J lost 5 bases, and 2 bases stayed unmatched. This CDR3 has 14 amino acids. The CDR3, as DNA: TGTGCCAGCAGTTCTAGCGGGAGCCACAATGAGCAGTTCTTC. Encoded protein: CASSSSGSHNEQFF.

This clonotype was counted many times. The V and J genes are TRBV12-3 or TRBV12-4 and TRBJ1-1; D not resolved. This CDR3 region has 13 residues. The ends were cut back, 3 bases at V and 1 base at J, with 6 bases in the middle. The CDR3 DNA reads TGTGCCAGCAGTTTTAGTCAGAACACTGAAGCTTTCTTT. Translated: CASSFSQNTEAFF.

In its sample, this clonotype was seen many times. The chain couples TRBV7-8 to TRBJ2-3, with 8 bases lining up with TRBD2. Trimming took 4 bases from V and 0 from J; bases not matched to a gene: 6. CDR3 size: 16 residues. Germline assignment: CDR1 SGHVS and CDR2 FQNEAQ. For the CDR3, the DNA is TGTGCCAGCAGCTACCGTAGCGGGGAAAGCACAGATACGCAGTATTTT. Translated, it gives CASSYRSGESTDTQYF.

This clonotype has at least ten counts. The chain is built from TRBV3-1 and TRBJ1-2, with D perhaps matching TRBD1 (5 bases). Germline assignment: CDR1 LGHDT and CDR2 YNNKEL (reference sequence). Trimming shortened V by 0 bases and J by 3 bases, and 8 bases separated the two germline ends. CDR3 size: 14 residues. The CDR3 DNA reads TGTGCCAGCAGCCAAGATCAGGGCTACTATGGCTACACCTTC. This gives the protein CASSQDQGYYGYTF. The variable domain in full, completed from reference TRBV3-1 and TRBJ1-2, reads DTAVSQTPKYLVTQMGNDKSIKCEQNLGHDTMYWYKQDSKKFLKIMFSYNNKELIINETVPNRFSPKSPDKAHLNLHINSLELGDSAVYFCASSQDQGYYGYTFGSGTRLTVV.

This clonotype was seen many times. This sequence joins TRBV19 and TRBJ2-2, with D unclear. Germline loops: CDR1 LNHDA, CDR2 SQIVND (reference sequence). V dropped 10 bases and J dropped 3 bases, with 33 bases sitting between them. This CDR3 region has 20 residues. The CDR3 sequence is CATTPAGISLRETYTGELFF. The CDR3, as DNA: TGTGCCACGACACCAGCTGGGATTAGCTTAAGGGAAACCTACACCGGGGAGCTGTTTTTT.

This clonotype was counted between two and nine times. V usage is TRBV5-1 and J usage is TRBJ1-6; TRBD1 might be the D (5 bases). Germline V gene sequence: CDR1 SGHRS, CDR2 YFSETQ. V was shortened by 4 bases and J by 7 bases, with 15 bases between the two germline ends. The CDR3 runs to 15 residues. In nucleotides, the CDR3 is TGCGCCAGCAGCCCTTCTTTGGGGGGGAATTCACCCCTCCACTTT. Encoded protein: CASSPSLGGNSPLHF.